This TCR beta chain originates from a study of response to subunit inactivated influenza vaccine. Via MiXCR, TCRdb re-called the RT-PCR reads, giving one row per CDR3 protein. The sample has around 710,000 distinct CDR3 sequences, 14% seen once. This clonotype was observed at least ten times. Its target is not known. This CDR3 region has 14 residues. The germline V gene has CDR1 SQVTM and CDR2 ANQGSEA. V shed 5 bases and J 3 bases; nucleotides not matched to a gene: 6. Findings and limits, study-wide: It was the authors' suggestion that each seasonal influenza vaccination recruits few new T cells.

The chain is built from TRBV29-1 and TRBJ2-2, with 7 bases identical to TRBD1. Material: PBMCs from blood, obtained around 14 days before vaccination. The source of this sequence is a man over 45 who received an inactivated influenza vaccine. Written as DNA, the CDR3 is TGCAGCGTTACACCCGGGACAGACACCGGGGAGCTGTTTTTT. Translated, it gives CSVTPGTDTGELFF.